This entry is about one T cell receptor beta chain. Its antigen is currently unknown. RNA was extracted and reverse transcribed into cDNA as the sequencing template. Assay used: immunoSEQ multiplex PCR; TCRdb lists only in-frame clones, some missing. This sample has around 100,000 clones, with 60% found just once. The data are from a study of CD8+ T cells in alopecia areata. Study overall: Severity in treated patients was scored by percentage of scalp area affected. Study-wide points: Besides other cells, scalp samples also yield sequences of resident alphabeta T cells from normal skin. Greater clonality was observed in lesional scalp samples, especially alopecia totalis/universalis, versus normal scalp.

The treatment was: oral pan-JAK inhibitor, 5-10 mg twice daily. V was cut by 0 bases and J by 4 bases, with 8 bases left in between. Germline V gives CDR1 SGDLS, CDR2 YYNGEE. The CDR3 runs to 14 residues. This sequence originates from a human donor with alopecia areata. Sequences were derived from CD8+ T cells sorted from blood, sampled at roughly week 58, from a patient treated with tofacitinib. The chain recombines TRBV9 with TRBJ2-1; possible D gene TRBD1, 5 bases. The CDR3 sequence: CASSVGTNYNEQFF. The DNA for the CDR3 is TGTGCCAGCAGCGTAGGGACAAATTACAATGAGCAGTTCTTC.